This TCR beta chain was captured in a study of T-cell memory formation after mild COVID-19. Overall study context: TCR clusters were mostly donor specific.

Remarks on this clonotype: What it recognizes is unknown.

MiXCR was run by TCRdb on the 5' RACE reads, yielding one entry per CDR3 protein. The data hold 40,000 to 60,000 distinct CDR3 sequences, with approximately 6.6% observed a single time. Whole-study findings and limits: Day 15 to 85 contractors were CD4/CD8 balanced; later expanders leaned CD4+. Pre-infection memory harbored some responding clones, suggesting cross-reactive memory joined.

The sample consisted of PBMCs or a T cell subset sorted from them (not recorded which). The receptor was isolated from a young man who had mild COVID-19 (a few samples of this study predate the infection). Cell type and time point are not known.

CDR3 region: CAITYSDIYNEQFF. CDR3 sequence (DNA): TGTGCCATCACCTATAGTGATATCTACAATGAGCAGTTCTTC. J is TRBJ2-1 and V is TRBV10-3; no reliable D call. V was cut by 7 bases and J by 3 bases, with 13 bases left in between. CDR1 and CDR2 from the germline V gene are ENHRY and SYGVKD. This CDR3 is built from 14 residues.